This entry lists 3 T cell receptor beta chains sequenced from one sample in a study of blood T cell repertoires in COVID-19. Clones were read by immunoSEQ multiplex PCR, and TCRdb kept only the in-frame ones, dropping some. The table shows about 76,000 clones, with 75% to 90% occurring only once. Sequencing was performed on peripheral blood. The receptors derive from a man in his fifties or sixties with active COVID-19.

The genes are TRBV19 and TRBJ2-2; 7 bases are shared with TRBD1. The V gene end was trimmed by 10 bases and the J gene end by 3 bases; junction bases not matched to a gene: 5. The CDR3 spans 13 residues. CDR1 LNHDA and CDR2 SQIVND come from the germline V gene (reference sequence). The CDR3 region has the DNA TGTGCCACCTCGACAGGGTACACCGGGGAGCTGTTTTTT. Its translation is CATSTGYTGELFF.

The chain has TRBV6-2 or TRBV6-3 and TRBJ2-1, with 8 bases fitting TRBD2. Germline trimming cut 2 bases from V and 0 bases from J; bases unmatched to any gene: 6. The CDR3 runs to 17 residues. CDR1 MNHEY and CDR2 SVGEGT come from the germline V gene. The CDR3 bases are TGTGCCAGCAGTTACCCAACTAGCGGCCTCTCCTACAATGAGCAGTTCTTC. Protein product: CASSYPTSGLSYNEQFF.

V usage is TRBV7-9 and J usage is TRBJ2-5, with D unresolved. Trimming cost V 5 bases and J 5 bases, with 12 bases left between them. CDR3 length: 13 residues. Germline-derived CDR1 and CDR2 are SEHNR and FQNEAQ (reference sequence). CDR3 nucleotides: TGTGCCAGCAGCATCTACGTCGGGGAGACCCAGTACTTC. It codes for CASSIYVGETQYF.